The source of this TCR beta chain is a study of CD8 T cells in Susac syndrome. Study-wide findings and caveats: Some 15 Susac-specific public clones were found in total CD8+ repertoires and roughly five in CD8+ TEMRA repertoires.

Random hexamers primed reverse transcription of about 0.45 to 1 ug RNA. TCR beta CDR3 was amplified by immunoSEQ covering 54 Vbeta and 13 Jbeta. TCRdb independently ran MiXCR on the immunoSEQ multiplex PCR reads; one entry per CDR3 protein. The top ten hold around 0.4% of the sample, which has approximately 100,000 distinct CDR3 sequences, approximately 93% seen once. The CDR3 has 12 residues. In germline, CDR1 is LGHNT, CDR2 FRNRAP. The V gene lost 1 base and the J gene lost 2 bases, with 3 bases spanning the gap. A remark on this clonotype: The antigen is undetermined.

The chain employs TRBV12-5 and TRBJ2-7; no clear D. Material: CD8+ T cells from PBMCs. The TCR comes from a human donor with Susac syndrome. The CDR3 region has the DNA TGTGCTAGTGGTTTGGGACCCTACGAGCAGTACTTC. This sequence encodes CASGLGPYEQYF. The full variable domain, completed using reference TRBV12-5 and TRBJ2-7, is DARVTQTPRHKVTEMGQEVTMRCQPILGHNTVFWYRQTMMQGLELLAYFRNRAPLDDSGMPKDRFSAEMPDATLATLKIQPSEPRDSAVYFCASGLGPYEQYFGPGTRLTVT.